The rows below give T cell receptor beta chains drawn from one sample of a study of shared T cell receptors in the human thymus. The protocol was immunoSEQ multiplex PCR, while the TCRdb copy is restricted to in-frame clones and leaves out a portion. Among approximately 490,000 clones listed, approximately 78% were seen once. The sample also formed part of further work on human thymus T cells.

The sequenced sample consisted of thymocytes. The receptors here all came from a boy in the first two years of life with a congenital heart defect. CDR3s include the opening cysteine and the closing phenylalanine or tryptophan.

CDR3aa	v_gene
CAWKPSGTSGIYEQYF	TRBV30
CASRDRGPEQYF	TRBV2
CASSLSPISGNTIYF	TRBV19
CASINPGQGTRHTEAFF	TRBV27
CASKWGRDYGYTF	TRBV27
CATHKGREQYF	TRBV6-1
CASSQRRSAGSPNTEAFF	TRBV14
CASSLAPGGYNEQFF	TRBV11-3
CASSRGAVTGELFF	TRBV19
CATSRDLPSGIRHNEQFF	TRBV15
CASSQDKQGVYEQYF	TRBV4-3
CASRTGTDTDTQYF	TRBV19
CASSYSGGSYEQYF	TRBV11-2
CASGSPSNEQFF	TRBV12-5
CASSLPLAGRIGELFF	TRBV7-9
CASRTGQEHPNEQFF	TRBV7-6
CASRPWEGSSSYEQYF	TRBV27
CASLREGSYEQYF	TRBV5-1
CASSSTGDEQFF	TRBV6-5
CASSLAGQRYEQYF	TRBV5-1
CASSSWTGGISGSCEQYF	TRBV7-9
CASSTGRVPGELFF	TRBV19
CAWSRTGSLDWTIYF	TRBV30
CAWSPGGRTDTQYF	TRBV30
CASSDSRDRGVEKLFF	TRBV6-4
CASTGGQGKAFF	TRBV5-1
CASSQDRALGAPTEAFF	TRBV4-3
CSAEDRGPSSYNEQFF	TRBV29-1
CASSSPLGDEQFF	TRBV11-2
CASSVTGDGEKLFF	TRBV10-2
CAPDPPRDRGPNYGYTF	TRBV30
CASSVGTSGSDEQFF	TRBV9
CASSFKAGPNHEQYF	TRBV5-1
CSVEGLAGTVPVEQYF	TRBV29-1
CASSQDNEMQETQYF	TRBV4-3
CASSLTTTGNTNEKLFF	TRBV27
CASSQSGENYGYTF	TRBV4-3
CASTLSTGDHYGYTF	TRBV5-1
CASSPTDSEAQNTEAFF	TRBV5-8
CASSSRPIAGGDSYEQYF	TRBV7-9
CASSSLTGRNGTDTQYF	TRBV7-6
CASSSLQQGGTGRKNGYTF	TRBV18
CATTDRDANEKLFF	TRBV15